The 15 T cell receptor beta chains below were found in one sample sequenced in a study of blood T cell repertoires in COVID-19. The method was immunoSEQ multiplex PCR; TCRdb's version includes in-frame clones alone and lacks a portion of them. The sample contains 200,000 to 300,000 clones, roughly 80% of which appear only once. Sequencing used peripheral blood. The receptors were sampled from an elderly woman with acute or convalescent COVID-19.

V gene TRBV28 combines with J gene TRBJ2-7; TRBD1 aligns across 11 bases. The J segment lost 3 bases and the V segment lost 4 bases, leaving 2 bases of the junction unmatched. The CDR3 length is 14 residues. Germline-derived CDR1 and CDR2 are MDHEN and SYDVKM. The CDR3 spells CASSSDRGHYEQYF. CDR3 sequence (DNA): TGTGCCAGCAGTTCGGACAGGGGGCACTACGAGCAGTACTTC.

The chain recombines TRBV24-1 with TRBJ2-3; weak D call: TRBD1 (5 bases). V was pared by 6 bases and J by 2 bases, with 11 bases between. The CDR3 loop spans 14 amino acids. The V gene's germline CDR1 is KGHDR and CDR2 SFDVKD. This CDR3 is CATSQGWDTDTQYF. In DNA form, the CDR3 reads TGTGCCACCAGTCAGGGTTGGGACACAGATACGCAGTATTTT.

A few counts support this clone. The J gene is TRBJ1-1, the V gene TRBV28, with a tentative D call TRBD1 (5 bases). The germline V and J ends were trimmed by 2 bases and 2 bases, with 9 bases remaining between them. The CDR3 spans 14 residues. The germline V gene encodes CDR1 MDHEN and CDR2 SYDVKM. The CDR3 sequence: CASSLGRANTEAFF. Written as DNA, the CDR3 is TGTGCCAGCAGTTTAGGCAGGGCCAACACTGAAGCTTTCTTT.

This sequence joins TRBV10-3 and TRBJ1-4; 8 nucleotides line up with TRBD1. This CDR3 has 17 residues. Germline CDR1 reads ENHRY; CDR2 reads SYGVKD. Losses at the gene ends were 6 bases for V and 0 bases for J; bases not matched to a gene: 9. DNA of the CDR3: TGTGCCATCAGCAACCGGGGACAGGCCGCAACTAATGAAAAACTGTTTTTT. Translated: CAISNRGQAATNEKLFF.

V and J are TRBV7-9 and TRBJ1-6; perhaps TRBD1 as D (5 bases). The CDR3 has 13 residues. Trimming removed 2 bases from V and 10 bases from J, with 9 bases in between. CDR1 is SEHNR and CDR2 is FQNEAQ in the germline V gene (reference sequence). In nucleotides, the CDR3 is TGTGCCAGCAGCTTAACGGGGGGATCACCCCTCCACTTT. This codes for CASSLTGGSPLHF.

This clone showed up many times. This chain connects TRBV3-1 (or the pseudogene TRBV3-2) to TRBJ2-1; tentatively, D is TRBD1 (6 bases). This CDR3 has 15 residues. The V gene's germline CDR1 is LGHDT and CDR2 YNNKEL (reference sequence). V lost 1 base to trimming and J lost 7 bases, with 14 bases between them. The chain's CDR3 is CASSQGSGATNEQFF. In DNA form, the CDR3 reads TGTGCCAGCAGCCAAGGTTCAGGGGCAACTAATGAGCAGTTCTTC.

The chain employs TRBV2 and TRBJ2-2; TRBD1 matches at 9 bases. J was trimmed by 7 bases and V by 6 bases; bases with no gene match: 9. The CDR3 contains 15 residues. From germline, CDR1 is SNHLY and CDR2 FYNNEI. As DNA, the CDR3 is TGTGCCAGCAGCGCTAACAGGGGGCCGAACGGGGAGCTGTTTTTT. It specifies CASSANRGPNGELFF.

The chain recombines TRBV3-1 (or the pseudogene TRBV3-2) with TRBJ1-1; 9 nucleotides align to TRBD1. The CDR3 consists of 12 residues. The germline CDR1 and CDR2 sequences are LGHDT and YNNKEL (reference sequence). After removal of 3 bases from V and 10 bases from J, the junction contained 3 bases not matched to a gene. CDR3 nucleotide sequence: TGTGCCAGCAGCCATCGGACAGGGGCAGCTTTCTTT. This gives the protein CASSHRTGAAFF.

The rearrangement links TRBV13 to TRBJ1-4; 9 bases are shared with TRBD1. Germline CDR1 and CDR2: PRHDT and FYEKMQ (reference sequence). The CDR3 is made up of 17 amino acids. J lost 5 bases, V lost 5 bases, and 12 bases had no gene match. This chain's CDR3 is CASSPGPGQGGNEKLFF. CDR3 DNA: TGTGCCAGCAGCCCCGGCCCGGGACAGGGCGGAAATGAAAAACTGTTTTTT.

This chain links TRBV11-2 with TRBJ1-1; the D is unclear. The CDR3 is 13 amino acids. Trimming removed 4 bases from V and 1 base from J, with 7 bases in between. Germline V gene sequence: CDR1 SGHAT, CDR2 FQNNGV. CDR3 protein: CASSYTENTEAFF. CDR3 nucleotide sequence: TGTGCCAGCAGCTATACAGAGAACACTGAAGCTTTCTTT.

This rearrangement joins TRBV6-6 to TRBJ1-2; 8 bases are a match to TRBD1. The CDR3 runs 14 residues. CDR1 is MNHNY and CDR2 is SVGAGI in the germline V gene (reference sequence). Trimming cost V 6 bases and J 2 bases; bases outside gene matches: 5. As DNA, the CDR3 is TGTGCCAGCAGCCCTGGACAGGGAAACTATGGCTACACCTTC. Translating gives CASSPGQGNYGYTF.

CDR3 loop: CASSSPDRDYGYTF. DNA of the CDR3: TGTGCCAGCAGTTCCCCGGACAGGGACTATGGCTACACCTTC. The V and J genes are TRBV28 and TRBJ1-2; the match to TRBD1 covers 8 bases. The CDR3 is made up of 14 amino acids. Germline CDR1 is MDHEN and CDR2 is SYDVKM. The trim removed 4 bases at V and 3 bases at J, leaving 4 bases unmatched.

The V and J genes are TRBV7-2 and TRBJ1-3; D perhaps matches TRBD1 (6 bases). CDR3 length: 16 amino acids. V was clipped by 6 bases and J by 3 bases, with 18 bases between them. Germline loops: CDR1 SGHTA, CDR2 FQGNSA. Here the CDR3 DNA reads TGTGCCAGCAGTCGTAATATGGGGGCTATTGGAAACACCATATATTTT. This gives the protein CASSRNMGAIGNTIYF.

The chain employs TRBV6-5 and TRBJ1-2, with 8 bases aligning to TRBD1. The CDR3 covers 14 residues. Germline V gene sequence: CDR1 MNHEY, CDR2 SVGAGI. With V trimmed by 8 bases and J by 8 bases, 13 bases remained unmatched. CDR3 nucleotide sequence: TGTGCCAGCGTCAGAGTGGCAGGGGGCTACGGCTACACCTTC. Encoded protein: CASVRVAGGYGYTF.

The chain uses TRBV9 and TRBJ1-1, with a tentative D call TRBD1 (5 bases). The CDR3 has 14 residues. Germline V gives CDR1 SGDLS, CDR2 YYNGEE. V shed 8 bases and J shed 0 bases, with 14 bases lying between them. The DNA for the CDR3 is TGTGCCAGTAGTGGGGGGTCCTTGAACACTGAAGCTTTCTTT. It is translated as CASSGGSLNTEAFF.